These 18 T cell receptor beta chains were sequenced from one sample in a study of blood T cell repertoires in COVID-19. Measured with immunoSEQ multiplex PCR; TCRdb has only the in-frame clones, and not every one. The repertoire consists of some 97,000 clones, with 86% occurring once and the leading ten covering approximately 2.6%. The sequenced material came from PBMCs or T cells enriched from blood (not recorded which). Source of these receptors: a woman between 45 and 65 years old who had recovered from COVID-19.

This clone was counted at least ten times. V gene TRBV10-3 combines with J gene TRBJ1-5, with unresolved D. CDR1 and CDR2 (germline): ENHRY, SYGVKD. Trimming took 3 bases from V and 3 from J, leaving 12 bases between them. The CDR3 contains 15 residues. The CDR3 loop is CAISERGGYNQPQHF. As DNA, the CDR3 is TGTGCCATCAGTGAACGGGGAGGCTACAATCAGCCCCAGCATTTT.

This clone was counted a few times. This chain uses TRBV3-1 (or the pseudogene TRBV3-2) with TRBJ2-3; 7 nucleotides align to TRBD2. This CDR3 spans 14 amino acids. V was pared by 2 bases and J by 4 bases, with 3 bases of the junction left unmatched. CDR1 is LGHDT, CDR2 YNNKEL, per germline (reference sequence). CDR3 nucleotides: TGTGCCAGCAGCCAACGGGGGGAGCCAGATACGCAGTATTTT. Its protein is CASSQRGEPDTQYF.

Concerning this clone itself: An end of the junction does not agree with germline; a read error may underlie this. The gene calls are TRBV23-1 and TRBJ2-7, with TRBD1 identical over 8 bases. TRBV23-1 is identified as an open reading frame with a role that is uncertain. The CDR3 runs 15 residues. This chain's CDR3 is CASCQPGQATYEQYF. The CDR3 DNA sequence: TGCGCCAGCTGTCAACCGGGACAGGCAACCTACGAGCAGTACTTC.

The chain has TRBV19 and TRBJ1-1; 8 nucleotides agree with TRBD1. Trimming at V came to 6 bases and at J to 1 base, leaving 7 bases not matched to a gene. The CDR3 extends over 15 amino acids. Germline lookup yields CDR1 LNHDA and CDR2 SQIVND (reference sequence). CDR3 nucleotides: TGTGCCAGTAGACATAGTACAGGGGGGAACACTGAAGCTTTCTTT. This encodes CASRHSTGGNTEAFF.

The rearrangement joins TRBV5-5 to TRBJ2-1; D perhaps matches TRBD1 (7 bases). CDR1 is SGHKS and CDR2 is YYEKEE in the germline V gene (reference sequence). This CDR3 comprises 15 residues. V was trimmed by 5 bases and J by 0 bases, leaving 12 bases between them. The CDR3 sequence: CASSRQGGSYNEQFF. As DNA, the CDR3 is TGTGCCAGCAGTCGACAGGGAGGCTCCTACAATGAGCAGTTCTTC.

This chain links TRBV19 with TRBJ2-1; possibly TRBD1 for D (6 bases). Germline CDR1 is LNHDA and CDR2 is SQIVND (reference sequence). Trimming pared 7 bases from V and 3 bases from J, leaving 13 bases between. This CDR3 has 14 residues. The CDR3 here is CASKRDNNYNEQFF. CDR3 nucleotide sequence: TGTGCCAGTAAACGGGACAACAACTACAATGAGCAGTTCTTC.

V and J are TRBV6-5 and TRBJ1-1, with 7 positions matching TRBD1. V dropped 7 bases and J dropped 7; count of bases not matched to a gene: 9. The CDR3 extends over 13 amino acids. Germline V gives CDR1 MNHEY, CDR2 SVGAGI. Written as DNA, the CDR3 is TGTGCCAGCACTATAGACAGGGTCGGTGAAGCTTTCTTT. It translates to CASTIDRVGEAFF.

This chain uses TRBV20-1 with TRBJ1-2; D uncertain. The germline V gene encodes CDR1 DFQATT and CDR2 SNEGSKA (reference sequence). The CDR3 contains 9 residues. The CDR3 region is CRAGDGYTF. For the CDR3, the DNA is TGCAGAGCCGGGGATGGCTACACCTTC.

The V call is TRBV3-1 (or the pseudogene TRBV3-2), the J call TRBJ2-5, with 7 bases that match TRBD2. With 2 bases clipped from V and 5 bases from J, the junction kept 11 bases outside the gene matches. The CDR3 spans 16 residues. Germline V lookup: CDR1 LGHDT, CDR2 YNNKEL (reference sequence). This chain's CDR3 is CASSQLGAGSRETQYF. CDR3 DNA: TGTGCCAGCAGCCAATTAGGAGCGGGGTCTAGGGAGACCCAGTACTTC.

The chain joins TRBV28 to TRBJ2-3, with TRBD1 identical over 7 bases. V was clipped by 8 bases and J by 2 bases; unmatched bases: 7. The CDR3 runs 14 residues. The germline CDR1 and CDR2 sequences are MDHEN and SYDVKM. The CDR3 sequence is CASVTGETTDTQYF. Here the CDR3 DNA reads TGTGCCAGCGTCACAGGGGAAACCACAGATACGCAGTATTTT.

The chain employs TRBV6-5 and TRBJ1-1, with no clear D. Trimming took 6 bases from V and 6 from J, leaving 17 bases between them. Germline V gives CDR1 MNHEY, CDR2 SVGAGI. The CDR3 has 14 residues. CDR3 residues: CASSPLSVTAEAFF. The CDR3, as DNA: TGTGCCAGCAGCCCCTTGTCAGTTACCGCTGAAGCTTTCTTT.

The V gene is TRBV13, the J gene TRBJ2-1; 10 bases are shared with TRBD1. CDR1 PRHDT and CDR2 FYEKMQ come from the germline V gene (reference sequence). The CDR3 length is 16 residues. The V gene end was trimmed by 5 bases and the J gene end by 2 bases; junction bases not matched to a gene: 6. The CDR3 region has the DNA TGTGCCAGCAGCGTCCTCGGGACAGGGGCCTACAATGAGCAGTTCTTC. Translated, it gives CASSVLGTGAYNEQFF.

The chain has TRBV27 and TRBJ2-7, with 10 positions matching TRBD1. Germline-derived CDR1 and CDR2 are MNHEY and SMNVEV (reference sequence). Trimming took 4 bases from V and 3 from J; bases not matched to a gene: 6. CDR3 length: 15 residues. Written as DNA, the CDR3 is TGTGCCAGCAGTTCCCGGGACAGGGGTCGCTACGAGCAGTACTTC. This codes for CASSSRDRGRYEQYF.

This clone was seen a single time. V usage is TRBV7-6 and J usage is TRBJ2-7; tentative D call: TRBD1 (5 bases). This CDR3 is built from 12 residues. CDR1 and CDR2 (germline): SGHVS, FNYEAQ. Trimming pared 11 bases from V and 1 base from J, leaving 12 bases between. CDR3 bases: TGTGCCGTATCAGACAGTTCCTACGAGCAGTACTTC. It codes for CAVSDSSYEQYF. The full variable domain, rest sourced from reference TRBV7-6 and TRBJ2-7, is GAGVSQSPRYKVTKRGQDVALRCDPISGHVSLYWYRQALGQGPEFLTYFNYEAQQDKSGLPNDRFSAERPEGSISTLTIQRTEQRDSAMYRCAVSDSSYEQYFGPGTRLTVT.

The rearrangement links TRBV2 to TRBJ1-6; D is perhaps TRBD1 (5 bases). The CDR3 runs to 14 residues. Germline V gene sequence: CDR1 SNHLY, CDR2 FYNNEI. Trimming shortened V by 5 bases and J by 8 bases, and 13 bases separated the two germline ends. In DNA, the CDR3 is TGTGCCAGCAGTCAGCGCGGACAAGATTCACCCCTCCACTTT. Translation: CASSQRGQDSPLHF.

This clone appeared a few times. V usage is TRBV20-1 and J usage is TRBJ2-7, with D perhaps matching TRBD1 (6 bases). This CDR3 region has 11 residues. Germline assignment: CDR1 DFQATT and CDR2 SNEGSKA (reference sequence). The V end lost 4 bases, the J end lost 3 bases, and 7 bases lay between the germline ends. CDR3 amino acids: CSAKGGYEQYF. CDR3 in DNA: TGCAGTGCTAAAGGGGGCTACGAGCAGTACTTC.

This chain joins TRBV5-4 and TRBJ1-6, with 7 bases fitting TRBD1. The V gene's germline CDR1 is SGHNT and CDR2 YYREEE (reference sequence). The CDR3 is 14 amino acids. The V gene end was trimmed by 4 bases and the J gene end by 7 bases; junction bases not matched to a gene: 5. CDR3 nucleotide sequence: TGTGCCAGCAGCCAGGGGACAGCGAATTCACCCCTCCACTTT. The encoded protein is CASSQGTANSPLHF.

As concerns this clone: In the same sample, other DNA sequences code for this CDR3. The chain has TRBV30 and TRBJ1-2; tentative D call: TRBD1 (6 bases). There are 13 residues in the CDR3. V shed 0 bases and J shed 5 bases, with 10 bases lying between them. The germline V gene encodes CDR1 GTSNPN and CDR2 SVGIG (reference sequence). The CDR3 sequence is CAWSVQGGYGYTF. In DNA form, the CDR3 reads TGTGCCTGGAGTGTACAGGGCGGGTATGGCTACACCTTC.